These 6 T cell receptor beta chains were sequenced from one sample in a study of shared clonotypes between healthy human individuals. Using immunoSEQ multiplex PCR, the repertoire was profiled, and TCRdb retains in-frame clones only, with some absent. Seen here are some 2,500,000 clones, approximately 93% observed once, and the top ten hold 0.36%. Sequencing input: naive CD4+ T cells from PBMCs. Described subset: CD45RA+ positively selected. These receptors were taken from a young man in good health. Some clones in this sample may be carry-over from other donors' samples.

The chain links TRBV30 to TRBJ2-2; 13 bases match TRBD2. This CDR3 has 14 residues. With 3 bases clipped from V and 5 bases from J, the junction kept 0 bases outside the gene matches. Per germline, CDR1 GTSNPN and CDR2 SVGIG (reference sequence). As DNA, the CDR3 is TGTGCCTGGAGACTAGCGGGAGGGACCGGGGAGCTGTTTTTT. Its translation is CAWRLAGGTGELFF.

The genes are TRBV6-6 and TRBJ1-5, with 9 nucleotides matching TRBD1. V lost 7 bases and J lost 6; bases outside the gene matches: 10. CDR1 is MNHNY, CDR2 SVGAGI, per germline (reference sequence). This CDR3 is 15 amino acids long. The CDR3 nucleotides read TGTGCCAGCAAACCACAGGGGGCGCGGGGTCAGCCCCAGCATTTT. This encodes CASKPQGARGQPQHF.

This sequence joins TRBV10-1 and TRBJ2-3, with TRBD2 matching over 14 bases. The CDR3 sequence is 13 residues long. The V and J ends lost 4 bases and 15 bases, in that order; junction bases with no gene match: 6. The germline V gene has CDR1 WNHNN and CDR2 SYGVQD (reference sequence). The CDR3 bases are TGCGCCAGCAGTGCCGGACTAGCGGGGGGTTATTATTTT. The encoded protein is CASSAGLAGGYYF.

This clone has only one observation. The chain combines TRBV28 with TRBJ2-5; D might be TRBD2 (5 bases). The J call is doubtful: the DNA matches TRBJ2-7 better. CDR1 is MDHEN and CDR2 is SYDVKM in the germline V gene. This CDR3 comprises 15 residues. This CDR3 is CASSGGLRNSYEQYF. CDR3 in DNA: TGTGCCAGCAGCGGCGGACTCCGGAACTCCTACGAGCAGTACTTC.

Of note for this clone: This sample includes further DNA sequences coding for the same CDR3. V is TRBV28 and J is TRBJ2-1; D is undetermined. V gave up 6 bases and J gave up 4 bases, with 4 bases separating them. From germline, CDR1 is MDHEN and CDR2 SYDVKM. The CDR3 loop spans 11 amino acids. The CDR3 loop reads CASSTYNEQFF. Written as DNA, the CDR3 is TGTGCCAGCAGCACATACAATGAGCAGTTCTTC.

The V call is TRBV5-8, the J call TRBJ2-1, with 9 bases fitting TRBD1. Germline CDR1 is SGHTS and CDR2 is YDEGEE. V gave up 7 bases and J gave up 8 bases; unmatched junction bases: 13. This CDR3 is 15 amino acids long. The CDR3: CASASGTGRFDEQFF. The CDR3 DNA sequence: TGTGCCAGCGCCTCGGGGACAGGGAGGTTCGATGAGCAGTTCTTC.